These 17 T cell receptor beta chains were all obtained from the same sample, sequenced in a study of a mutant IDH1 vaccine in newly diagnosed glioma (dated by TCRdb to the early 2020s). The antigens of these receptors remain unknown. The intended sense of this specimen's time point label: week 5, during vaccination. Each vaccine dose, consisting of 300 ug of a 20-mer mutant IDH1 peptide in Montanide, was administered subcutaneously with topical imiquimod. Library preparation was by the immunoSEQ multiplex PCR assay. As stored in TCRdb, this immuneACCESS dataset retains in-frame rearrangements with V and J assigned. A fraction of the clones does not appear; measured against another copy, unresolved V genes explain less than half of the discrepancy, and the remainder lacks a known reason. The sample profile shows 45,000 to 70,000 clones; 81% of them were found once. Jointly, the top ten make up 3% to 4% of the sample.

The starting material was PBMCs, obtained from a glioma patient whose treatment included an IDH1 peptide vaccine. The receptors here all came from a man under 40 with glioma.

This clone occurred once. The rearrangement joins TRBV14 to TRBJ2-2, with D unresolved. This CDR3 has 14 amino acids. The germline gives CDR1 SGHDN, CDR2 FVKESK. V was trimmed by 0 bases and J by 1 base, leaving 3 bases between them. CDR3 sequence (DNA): TGTGCCAGCAGCCAAGACGTGAACACCGGGGAGCTGTTTTTT. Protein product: CASSQDVNTGELFF.

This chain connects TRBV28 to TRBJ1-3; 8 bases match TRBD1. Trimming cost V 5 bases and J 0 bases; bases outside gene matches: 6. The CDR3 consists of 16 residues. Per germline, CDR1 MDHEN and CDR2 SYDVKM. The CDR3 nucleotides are TGTGCCAGCAGTAAGACAGGGGCCTACTCTGGAAACACCATATATTTT. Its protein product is CASSKTGAYSGNTIYF.

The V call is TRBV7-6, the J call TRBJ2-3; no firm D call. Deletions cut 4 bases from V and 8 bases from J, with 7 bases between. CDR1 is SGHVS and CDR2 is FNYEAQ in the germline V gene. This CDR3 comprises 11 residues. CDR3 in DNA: TGTGCCAGCAGCTCGGTCGGTACGCAGTATTTT. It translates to CASSSVGTQYF. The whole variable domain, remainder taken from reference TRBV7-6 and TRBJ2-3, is GAGVSQSPRYKVTKRGQDVALRCDPISGHVSLYWYRQALGQGPEFLTYFNYEAQQDKSGLPNDRFSAERPEGSISTLTIQRTEQRDSAMYRCASSSVGTQYFGPGTRLTVL.

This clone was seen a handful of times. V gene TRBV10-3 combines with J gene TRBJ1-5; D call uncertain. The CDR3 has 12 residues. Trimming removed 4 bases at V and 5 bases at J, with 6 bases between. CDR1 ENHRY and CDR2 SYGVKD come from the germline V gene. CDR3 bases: TGTGCCATCAGTGCGCAGGATCAGCCCCAGCATTTT. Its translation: CAISAQDQPQHF.

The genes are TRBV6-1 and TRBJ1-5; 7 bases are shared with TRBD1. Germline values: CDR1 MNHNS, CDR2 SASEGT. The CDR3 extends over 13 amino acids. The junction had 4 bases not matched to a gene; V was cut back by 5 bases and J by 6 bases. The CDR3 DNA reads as TGTGCCAGCAGTAGACAGGGTACTCAGCCCCAGCATTTT. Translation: CASSRQGTQPQHF.

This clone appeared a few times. For the CDR3, the DNA is TGTGCCAGCAGTGTGTCGGGCGTCAACACTGAAGCTTTCTTT. Translated, it gives CASSVSGVNTEAFF. The chain is built from TRBV6-1 and TRBJ1-1, with no clear D. CDR1 and CDR2 (germline): MNHNS, SASEGT. CDR3 length: 14 residues. Trimming pared 4 bases from V and 2 bases from J, leaving 11 bases between.

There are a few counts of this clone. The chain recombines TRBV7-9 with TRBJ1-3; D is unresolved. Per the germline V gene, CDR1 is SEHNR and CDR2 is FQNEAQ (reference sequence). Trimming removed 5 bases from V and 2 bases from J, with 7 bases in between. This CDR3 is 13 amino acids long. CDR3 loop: CASSLATGNTIYF. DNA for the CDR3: TGTGCCAGCAGCCTTGCGACTGGAAACACCATATATTTT.

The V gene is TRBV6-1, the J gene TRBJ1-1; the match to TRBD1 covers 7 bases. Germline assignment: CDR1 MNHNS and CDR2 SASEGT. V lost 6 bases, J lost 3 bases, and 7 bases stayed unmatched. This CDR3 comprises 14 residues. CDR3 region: CASRAGGSYTEAFF. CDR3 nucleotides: TGTGCCAGCAGAGCAGGGGGGTCGTACACTGAAGCTTTCTTT.

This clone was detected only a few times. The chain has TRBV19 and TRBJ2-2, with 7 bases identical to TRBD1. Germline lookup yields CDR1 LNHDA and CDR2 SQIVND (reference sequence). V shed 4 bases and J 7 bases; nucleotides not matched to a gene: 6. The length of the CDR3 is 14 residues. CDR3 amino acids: CASSTQGRSGELFF. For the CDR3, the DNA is TGTGCCAGTAGTACACAGGGGCGTAGCGGGGAGCTGTTTTTT.

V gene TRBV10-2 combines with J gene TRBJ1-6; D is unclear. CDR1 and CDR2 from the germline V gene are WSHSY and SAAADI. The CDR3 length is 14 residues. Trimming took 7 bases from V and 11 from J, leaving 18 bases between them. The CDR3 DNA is TGCGCCAGCACCGACCCCGGGAAGCCGACACCCCTCCACTTT. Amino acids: CASTDPGKPTPLHF.

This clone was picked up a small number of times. CDR3 DNA: TGTGCCAGCAGTCAACAGGGGTCTAGAAGCTACACCTTC. Translated: CASSQQGSRSYTF. The V and J genes are TRBV7-9 and TRBJ1-2; 7 bases line up with TRBD1. The CDR3 has 13 residues. Germline CDR1 is SEHNR and CDR2 is FQNEAQ (reference sequence). The V and J ends lost 6 bases and 9 bases, in that order; junction bases with no gene match: 10.

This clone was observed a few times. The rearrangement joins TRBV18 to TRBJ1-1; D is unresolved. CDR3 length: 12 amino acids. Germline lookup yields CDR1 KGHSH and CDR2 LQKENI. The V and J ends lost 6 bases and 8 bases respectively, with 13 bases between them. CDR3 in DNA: TGTGCCAGCTCTCCCTCGCAAAGGGAAGCTTTCTTT. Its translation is CASSPSQREAFF.

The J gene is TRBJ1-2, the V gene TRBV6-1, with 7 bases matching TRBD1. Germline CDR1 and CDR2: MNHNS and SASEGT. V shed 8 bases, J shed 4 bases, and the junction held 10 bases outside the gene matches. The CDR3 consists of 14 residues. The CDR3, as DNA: TGTGCCAGCCGAACCCGACAGGGATTCTATGGCTACACCTTC. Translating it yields CASRTRQGFYGYTF.

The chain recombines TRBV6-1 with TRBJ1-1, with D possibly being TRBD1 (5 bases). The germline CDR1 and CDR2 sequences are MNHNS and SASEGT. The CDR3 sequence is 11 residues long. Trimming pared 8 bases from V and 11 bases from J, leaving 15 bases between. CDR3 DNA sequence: TGTGCCAGCCGAGAAAGGGGTCGCGCTTTCTTT. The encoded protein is CASRERGRAFF.

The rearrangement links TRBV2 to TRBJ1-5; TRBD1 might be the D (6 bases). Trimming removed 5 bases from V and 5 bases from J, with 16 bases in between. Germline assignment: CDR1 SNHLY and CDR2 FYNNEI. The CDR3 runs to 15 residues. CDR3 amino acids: CASSWGGGPDQPQHF. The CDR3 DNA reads TGTGCCAGCAGTTGGGGGGGCGGCCCAGATCAGCCCCAGCATTTT.

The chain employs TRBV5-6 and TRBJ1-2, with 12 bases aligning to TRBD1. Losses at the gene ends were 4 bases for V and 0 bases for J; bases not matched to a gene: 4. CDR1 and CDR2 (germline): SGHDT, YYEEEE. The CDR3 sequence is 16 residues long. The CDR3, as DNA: TGTGCCAGCAGCCGCGGGACAGGGGGCTCTAACTATGGCTACACCTTC. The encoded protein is CASSRGTGGSNYGYTF.

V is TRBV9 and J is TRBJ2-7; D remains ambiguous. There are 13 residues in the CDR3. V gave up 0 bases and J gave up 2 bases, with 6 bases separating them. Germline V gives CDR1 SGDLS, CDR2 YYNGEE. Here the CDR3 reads CASSVGDAYEQYF. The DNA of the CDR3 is TGTGCCAGCAGCGTAGGGGATGCCTACGAGCAGTACTTC.